This TCR beta chain is from a study of blood T cell repertoires in COVID-19. Overall study context: From the United States, Italy and Spain came samples of acute and convalescent COVID-19.

CDR3 length: 15 residues. Germline V gene lookup returns CDR1 KGHDR and CDR2 SFDVKD. The V segment lost 3 bases and the J segment 2 bases; nucleotides outside the gene matches: 3. In the authors' workflow: Amplification with reference gene primers provided the estimates of nucleated cell counts. Produced via immunoSEQ multiplex PCR; TCRdb's table is partial and in-frame only. That table supplies the V and J calls and clone size; D and trimming were determined from the DNA. The data contain around 100,000 clones, 85% of them seen just once; the ten biggest clones take up 1.5% to 2%. The receptor's source is a woman in her 70s with active or convalescent COVID-19. The chain carries TRBV24-1 and TRBJ2-1; 7 nucleotides agree with TRBD1. Sequencing was done on a sample of peripheral blood. CDR3 in amino acids: CATSDPDRAYNEQFF. The CDR3 DNA reads as TGTGCCACCAGTGATCCCGACAGGGCCTACAATGAGCAGTTCTTC.